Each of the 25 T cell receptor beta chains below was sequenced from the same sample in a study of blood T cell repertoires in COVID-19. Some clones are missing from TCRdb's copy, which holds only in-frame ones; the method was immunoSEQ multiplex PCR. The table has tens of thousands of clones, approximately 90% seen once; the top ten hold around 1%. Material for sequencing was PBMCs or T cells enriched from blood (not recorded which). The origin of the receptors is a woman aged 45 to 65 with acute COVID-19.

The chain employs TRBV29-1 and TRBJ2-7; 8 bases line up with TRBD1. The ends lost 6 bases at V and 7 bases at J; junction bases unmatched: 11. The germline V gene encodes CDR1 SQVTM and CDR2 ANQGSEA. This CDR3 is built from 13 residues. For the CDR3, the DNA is TGCAGCGTCGTCACAGGGGGTGCGGGGGAGCAGTACTTC. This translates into CSVVTGGAGEQYF.

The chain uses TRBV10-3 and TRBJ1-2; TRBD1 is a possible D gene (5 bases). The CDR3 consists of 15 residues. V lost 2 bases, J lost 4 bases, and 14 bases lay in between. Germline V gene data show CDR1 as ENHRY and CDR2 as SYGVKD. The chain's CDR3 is CAISEESGGGYGYTF. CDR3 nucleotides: TGTGCCATCAGTGAGGAGTCGGGGGGAGGCTATGGCTACACCTTC.

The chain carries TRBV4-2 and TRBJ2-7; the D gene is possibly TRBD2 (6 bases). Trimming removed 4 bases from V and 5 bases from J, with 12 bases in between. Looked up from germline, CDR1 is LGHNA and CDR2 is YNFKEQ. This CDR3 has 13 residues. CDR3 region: CASSPLAGNEQYF. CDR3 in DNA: TGTGCCAGCAGCCCCCTGGCGGGGAACGAGCAGTACTTC.

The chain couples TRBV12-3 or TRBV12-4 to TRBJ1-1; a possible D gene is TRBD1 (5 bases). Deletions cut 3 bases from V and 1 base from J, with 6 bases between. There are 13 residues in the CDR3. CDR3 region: CASSFQGNTEAFF. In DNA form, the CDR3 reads TGTGCCAGCAGTTTTCAGGGGAACACTGAAGCTTTCTTT.

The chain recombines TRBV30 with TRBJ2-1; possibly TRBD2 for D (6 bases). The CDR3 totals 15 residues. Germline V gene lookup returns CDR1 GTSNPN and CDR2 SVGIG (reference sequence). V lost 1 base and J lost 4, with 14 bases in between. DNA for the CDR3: TGTGCCTGGAGTGCAATGGCGGGACGATACAATGAGCAGTTCTTC. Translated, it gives CAWSAMAGRYNEQFF.

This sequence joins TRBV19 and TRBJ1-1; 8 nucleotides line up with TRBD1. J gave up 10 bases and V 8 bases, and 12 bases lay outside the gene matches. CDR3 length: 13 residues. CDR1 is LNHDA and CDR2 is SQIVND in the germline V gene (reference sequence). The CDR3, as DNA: TGTGCCAGTGGAACAGGGGGAACGACGGGAGCTTTCTTT. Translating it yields CASGTGGTTGAFF. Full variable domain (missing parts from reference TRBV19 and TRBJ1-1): DGGITQSPKYLFRKEGQNVTLSCEQNLNHDAMYWYRQDPGQGLRLIYYSQIVNDFQKGDIAEGYSVSREKKESFPLTVTSAQKNPTAFYLCASGTGGTTGAFFGQGTRLTVV.

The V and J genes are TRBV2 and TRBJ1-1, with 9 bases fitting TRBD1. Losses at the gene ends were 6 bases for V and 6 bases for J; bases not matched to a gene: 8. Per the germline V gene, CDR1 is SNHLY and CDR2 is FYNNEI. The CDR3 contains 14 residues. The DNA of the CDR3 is TGTGCCAGCAGCTCCACAGGGGGCGCGGCTGAAGCTTTCTTT. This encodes CASSSTGGAAEAFF. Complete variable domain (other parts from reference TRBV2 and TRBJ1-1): EPEVTQTPSHQVTQMGQEVILRCVPISNHLYFYWYRQILGQKVEFLVSFYNNEISEKSEIFDDQFSVERPDGSNFTLKIRSTKLEDSAMYFCASSSTGGAAEAFFGQGTRLTVV.

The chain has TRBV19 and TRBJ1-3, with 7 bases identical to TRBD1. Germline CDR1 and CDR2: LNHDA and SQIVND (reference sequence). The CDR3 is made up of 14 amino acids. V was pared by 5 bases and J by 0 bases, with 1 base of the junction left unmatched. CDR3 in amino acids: CASSGQVSGNTIYF. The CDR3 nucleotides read TGTGCCAGTAGTGGACAGGTCTCTGGAAACACCATATATTTT.

The DNA for the CDR3 is TGCGCCAGCAGCTTGGGACAGGGACCTTCCTACGAGCAGTACTTC. Amino acids: CASSLGQGPSYEQYF. The chain couples TRBV5-1 to TRBJ2-7; 7 bases are a match to TRBD1. The germline CDR1 and CDR2 sequences are SGHRS and YFSETQ. Trimming removed 0 bases from V and 1 base from J; junction bases left unmatched: 4. This CDR3 contains 15 residues.

The DNA of the CDR3 is TGTGCCAGCAGCTTCTCTACCTACGAGCAGTACTTC. Protein: CASSFSTYEQYF. V is TRBV7-9 and J is TRBJ2-7; D remains unclear. Trimming took 3 bases from V and 2 from J, leaving 5 bases between them. Per germline, CDR1 SEHNR and CDR2 FQNEAQ (reference sequence). The CDR3 covers 12 residues.

The CDR3 here is CASSARENYGYTF. CDR3 DNA: TGTGCCAGCAGCGCCAGGGAAAACTATGGCTACACCTTC. V and J are TRBV11-3 and TRBJ1-2, with D possibly TRBD1 on 5 matching bases. Germline assignment: CDR1 SGHNT and CDR2 YENEEA. The CDR3 consists of 13 residues. Trimming took 5 bases from V and 2 from J, leaving 9 bases between them. Combining the CDR3 with reference TRBV11-3 and TRBJ1-2 gives the whole variable domain EAGVVQSPRYKIIEKKQPVAFWCNPISGHNTLYWYLQNLGQGPELLIRYENEEAVDDSQLPKDRFSAERLKGVDSTLKIQPAELGDSAVYLCASSARENYGYTFGSGTRLTVV.

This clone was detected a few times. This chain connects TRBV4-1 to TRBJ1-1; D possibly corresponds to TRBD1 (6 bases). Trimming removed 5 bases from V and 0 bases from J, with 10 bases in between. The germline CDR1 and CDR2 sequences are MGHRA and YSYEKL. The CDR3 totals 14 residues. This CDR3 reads CASSWTEMNTEAFF. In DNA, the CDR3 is TGCGCCAGCAGCTGGACAGAGATGAACACTGAAGCTTTCTTT.

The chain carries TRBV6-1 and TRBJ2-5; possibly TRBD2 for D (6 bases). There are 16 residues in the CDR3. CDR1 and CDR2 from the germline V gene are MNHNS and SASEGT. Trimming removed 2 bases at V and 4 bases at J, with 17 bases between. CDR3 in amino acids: CASSETGAGGGETQYF. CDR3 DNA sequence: TGTGCCAGCAGTGAAACTGGAGCGGGCGGTGGAGAGACCCAGTACTTC.

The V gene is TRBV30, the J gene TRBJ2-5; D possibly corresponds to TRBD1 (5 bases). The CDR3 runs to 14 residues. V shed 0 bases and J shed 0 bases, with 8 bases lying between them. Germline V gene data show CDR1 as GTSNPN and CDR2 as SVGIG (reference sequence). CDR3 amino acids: CAWSVSGNQETQYF. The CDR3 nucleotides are TGTGCCTGGAGTGTATCAGGGAACCAAGAGACCCAGTACTTC.

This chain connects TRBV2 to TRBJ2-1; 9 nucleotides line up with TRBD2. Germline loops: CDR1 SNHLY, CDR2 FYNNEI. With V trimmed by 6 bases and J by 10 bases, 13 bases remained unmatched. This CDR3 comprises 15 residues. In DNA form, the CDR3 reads TGTGCCAGCAGACCCGGGACTAGCCCTTTCTTAGAGCAGTTCTTC. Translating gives CASRPGTSPFLEQFF.

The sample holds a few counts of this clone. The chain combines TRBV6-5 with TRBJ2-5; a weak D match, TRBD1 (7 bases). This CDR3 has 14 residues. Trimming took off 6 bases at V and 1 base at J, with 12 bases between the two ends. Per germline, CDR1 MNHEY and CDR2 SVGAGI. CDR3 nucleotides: TGTGCCAGCAGCGCGGGACAGCCCCAAGAGACCCAGTACTTC. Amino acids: CASSAGQPQETQYF.

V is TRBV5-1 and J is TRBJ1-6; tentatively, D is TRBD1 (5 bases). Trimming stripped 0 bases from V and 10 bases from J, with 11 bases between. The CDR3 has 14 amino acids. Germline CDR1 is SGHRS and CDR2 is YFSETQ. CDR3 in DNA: TGCGCCAGCAGCTTGGCCCGACAGTTATCACCCCTCCACTTT. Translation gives CASSLARQLSPLHF.

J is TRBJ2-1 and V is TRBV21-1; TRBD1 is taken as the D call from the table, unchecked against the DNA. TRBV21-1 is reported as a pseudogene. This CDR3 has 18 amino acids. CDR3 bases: TGTGCCAGCAGCAAAGCACAAGGGGCCCCCTGCAGGAACAATGAGCAGTTCTTC. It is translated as CASSKAQGAPCRNNEQFF.

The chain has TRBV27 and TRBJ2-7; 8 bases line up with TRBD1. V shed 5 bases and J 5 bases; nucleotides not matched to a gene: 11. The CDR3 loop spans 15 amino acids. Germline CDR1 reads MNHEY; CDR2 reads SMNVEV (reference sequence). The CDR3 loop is CASSPGGRGQDEQYF. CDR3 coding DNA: TGTGCCAGCAGTCCAGGGGGCAGGGGGCAGGACGAGCAGTACTTC.

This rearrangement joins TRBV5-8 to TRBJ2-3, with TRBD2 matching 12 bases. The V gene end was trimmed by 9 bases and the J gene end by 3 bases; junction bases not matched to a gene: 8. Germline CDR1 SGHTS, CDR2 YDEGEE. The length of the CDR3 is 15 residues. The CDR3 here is CATRVGTSGTDTQYF. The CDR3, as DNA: TGTGCCACCAGAGTTGGGACTAGCGGGACAGATACGCAGTATTTT.

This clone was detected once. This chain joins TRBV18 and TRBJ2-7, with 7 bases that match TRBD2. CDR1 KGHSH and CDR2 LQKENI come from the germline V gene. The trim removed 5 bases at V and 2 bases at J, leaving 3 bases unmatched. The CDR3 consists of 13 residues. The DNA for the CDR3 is TGTGCCAGCTCAAACGCGGGGGCCTACGAGCAGTACTTC. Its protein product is CASSNAGAYEQYF.

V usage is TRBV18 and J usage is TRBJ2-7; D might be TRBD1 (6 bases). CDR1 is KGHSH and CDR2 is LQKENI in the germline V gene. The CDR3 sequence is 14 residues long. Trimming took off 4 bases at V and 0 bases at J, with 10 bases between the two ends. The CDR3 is CASSHDRSSYEQYF. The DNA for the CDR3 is TGTGCCAGCTCACACGACAGGAGCTCCTACGAGCAGTACTTC. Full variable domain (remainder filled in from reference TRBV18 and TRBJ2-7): NAGVMQNPRHLVRRRGQEARLRCSPMKGHSHVYWYRQLPEEGLKFMVYLQKENIIDESGMPKERFSAEFPKEGPSILRIQQVVRGDSAAYFCASSHDRSSYEQYFGPGTRLTVT.

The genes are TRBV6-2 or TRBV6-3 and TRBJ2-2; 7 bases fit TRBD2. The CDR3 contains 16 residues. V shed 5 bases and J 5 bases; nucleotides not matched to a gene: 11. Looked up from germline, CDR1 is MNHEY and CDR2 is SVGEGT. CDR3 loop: CASSVGRLAGTGELFF. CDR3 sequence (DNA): TGTGCCAGCAGTGTTGGGAGACTAGCTGGAACCGGGGAGCTGTTTTTT.

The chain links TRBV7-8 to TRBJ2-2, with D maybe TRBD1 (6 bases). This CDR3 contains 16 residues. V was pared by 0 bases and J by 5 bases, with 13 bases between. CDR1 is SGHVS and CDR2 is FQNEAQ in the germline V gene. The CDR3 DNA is TGTGCCAGCAGCTTAGCGGGGAACCAGGGGACCGGGGAGCTGTTTTTT. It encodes CASSLAGNQGTGELFF.

The CDR3 protein is CASSPTAGTEAFF. CDR3 nucleotides: TGTGCCAGCTCACCAACCGCGGGGACTGAAGCTTTCTTT. This chain connects TRBV18 to TRBJ1-1, with unresolved D. The CDR3 is 13 amino acids. Deletions cut 2 bases from V and 5 bases from J, with 9 bases between. The germline gives CDR1 KGHSH, CDR2 LQKENI.